This entry lists 24 T cell receptor beta chains sequenced from one sample in a study of T cell clones after liver transplantation (dated by TCRdb to about 2019). Receptor libraries were prepared by the immunoSEQ multiplex PCR assay. Not all clones reach the TCRdb copy of this immuneACCESS table, which keeps in-frame sequences only. Checked studies attribute under half of the gap to unresolved V genes and leave the rest unexplained. A total of over 70,000 clones appear in this sample, 80% of them only once. The top ten constitute 0.79% of the sample. Sequencing used CD4+ T cells from blood, obtained 12 months after liver transplant. These receptor sequences come from a human patient who received a liver transplant. After a transplant, some of the T cells may come from the graft donor.

J is TRBJ1-3 and V is TRBV19; TRBD1 is a possible D gene (5 bases). The V end was cut by 8 bases, the J end by 0 bases, with 14 bases between. The germline V gene encodes CDR1 LNHDA and CDR2 SQIVND (reference sequence). This CDR3 spans 15 amino acids. The CDR3, as DNA: TGTGCCAGTTCCCTGGGACGGAGCTCTGGAAACACCATATATTTT. It yields the protein CASSLGRSSGNTIYF.

V is TRBV6-1 and J is TRBJ1-1; D is unresolved. Germline CDR1 is MNHNS and CDR2 is SASEGT. CDR3 size: 14 residues. V lost 1 base, J lost 5 bases, and 11 bases lay in between. This chain's CDR3 is CASSEVRVGTEAFF. The CDR3, as DNA: TGTGCCAGCAGTGAAGTAAGGGTGGGGACTGAAGCTTTCTTT.

The chain joins TRBV5-4 to TRBJ2-1; 13 bases agree with TRBD2. The V gene's germline CDR1 is SGHNT and CDR2 YYREEE (reference sequence). Trimming cost V 3 bases and J 6 bases; bases outside gene matches: 12. The CDR3 runs to 18 residues. CDR3 in DNA: TGTGCCAGCAGCTCTGGACTAGCGGGAGCGTCGGTGGGCAATGAGCAGTTCTTC. It yields the protein CASSSGLAGASVGNEQFF.

The rearrangement uses TRBV5-1 and TRBJ2-1; 7 nucleotides agree with TRBD2. This CDR3 comprises 15 residues. Germline V lookup: CDR1 SGHRS, CDR2 YFSETQ. With V trimmed by 0 bases and J by 7 bases, 7 bases remained unmatched. The CDR3 DNA follows: TGCGCCAGCAGCTTGGACGGGAGGCCGGGGAATGAGCAGTTCTTC. It codes for CASSLDGRPGNEQFF.

The gene calls are TRBV19 and TRBJ1-5; TRBD1 aligns across 7 bases. The CDR3 is 14 residues long. V gave up 8 bases and J gave up 7 bases; unmatched junction bases: 11. The germline gives CDR1 LNHDA, CDR2 SQIVND (reference sequence). The CDR3 DNA is TGTGCCAGTTCCAACAGGGGAACGAGACAGCCCCAGCATTTT. The encoded protein is CASSNRGTRQPQHF.

CDR3 region: CASISDRRPSKNIQYF. CDR3 sequence (DNA): TGTGCCAGCATTTCGGACAGGAGGCCCTCCAAAAACATTCAGTACTTC. The V call is TRBV28, the J call TRBJ2-4; TRBD1 aligns across 7 bases. The J segment lost 2 bases and the V segment lost 7 bases, leaving 11 bases of the junction unmatched. There are 16 residues in the CDR3. CDR1 is MDHEN, CDR2 SYDVKM, per germline.

The table lists this clone with a few counts. This chain connects TRBV23-1 to TRBJ2-7, with D hard to call. TRBV23-1 is assigned to the ORF class and has an uncertain function. V was clipped by 6 bases and J by 2 bases, with 11 bases between them. There are 13 residues in the CDR3. The CDR3, as DNA: TGCGCCAGCAGCCGCACGGGTACCTACGAGCAGTACTTC. Amino acids: CASSRTGTYEQYF.

This chain links TRBV6-5 with TRBJ1-5; 8 bases are shared with TRBD1. V trimming: 4 bases; J trimming: 7 bases; junction bases outside the gene matches: 6. This CDR3 has 14 amino acids. Looked up from germline, CDR1 is MNHEY and CDR2 is SVGAGI. CDR3 nucleotide sequence: TGTGCCAGCAGTTTTGACAGGGGAGGGCAGCCCCAGCATTTT. Its translation is CASSFDRGGQPQHF.

This clone was seen a few times. J is TRBJ1-2 and V is TRBV9; 8 bases are shared with TRBD1. Germline V lookup: CDR1 SGDLS, CDR2 YYNGEE. The ends lost 0 bases at V and 6 bases at J; junction bases unmatched: 7. The CDR3 totals 15 residues. The CDR3 DNA reads as TGTGCCAGCAGCGTAGAGGCAGGGGGCGTTGATGGCTACACCTTC. Encoded protein: CASSVEAGGVDGYTF.

This clone occurred once. The V call is TRBV2, the J call TRBJ2-7, with 7 bases aligning to TRBD2. The length of the CDR3 is 13 residues. V gave up 8 bases and J gave up 3 bases; unmatched junction bases: 7. Germline V gene lookup returns CDR1 SNHLY and CDR2 FYNNEI. CDR3 in DNA: TGTGCCAGCCGGGGGGAGGGGCACTACGAGCAGTACTTC. It translates to CASRGEGHYEQYF.

The gene calls are TRBV28 and TRBJ1-5; tentatively, D is TRBD1 (5 bases). Germline V CDR1 and CDR2: MDHEN, SYDVKM. This CDR3 has 15 residues. V was shortened by 5 bases and J by 6 bases, with 17 bases between the two germline ends. Here the CDR3 DNA reads TGTGCCAGCAGTGGGGACCCTCGCCGAAGTCAGCCCCAGCATTTT. It yields the protein CASSGDPRRSQPQHF. Full variable domain (remainder filled in from reference TRBV28 and TRBJ1-5): DVKVTQSSRYLVKRTGEKVFLECVQDMDHENMFWYRQDPGLGLRLIYFSYDVKMKEKGDIPEGYSVSREKKERFSLILESASTNQTSMYLCASSGDPRRSQPQHFGDGTRLSIL.

This chain uses TRBV27 with TRBJ2-7; possibly TRBD1 for D (6 bases). V gave up 5 bases and J gave up 5 bases, with 13 bases separating them. This CDR3 has 13 amino acids. CDR1 and CDR2 from the germline V gene are MNHEY and SMNVEV (reference sequence). CDR3 in amino acids: CASSTLGQHEQYF. CDR3 DNA: TGTGCCAGCAGTACACTCGGACAGCACGAGCAGTACTTC.

The CDR3 DNA follows: TGTGCCAGCAATCGGGACAGCTGGGCTTTCTTT. The encoded protein is CASNRDSWAFF. The chain links TRBV2 to TRBJ1-1, with TRBD1 matching 7 bases. The J segment lost 11 bases and the V segment lost 7 bases, leaving 7 bases of the junction unmatched. The CDR3 runs 11 residues. Per germline, CDR1 SNHLY and CDR2 FYNNEI.

The rearrangement joins TRBV5-1 to TRBJ2-5; 11 bases map to TRBD2. Trimming took 4 bases from V and 0 from J; bases not matched to a gene: 5. CDR1 and CDR2 from the germline V gene are SGHRS and YFSETQ. This CDR3 has 16 residues. The CDR3 bases are TGCGCCAGCAGCCTGGGACTAGCGGCTAACCAAGAGACCCAGTACTTC. Its protein is CASSLGLAANQETQYF.

The chain couples TRBV19 to TRBJ2-3; 7 bases agree with TRBD2. J was trimmed by 7 bases and V by 0 bases; bases with no gene match: 10. Germline V lookup: CDR1 LNHDA, CDR2 SQIVND (reference sequence). The CDR3 spans 16 residues. The CDR3 nucleotides are TGTGCCAGTAGTATAGAGGCCAGCGGGACTTCGAATACGCAGTATTTT. Translating it yields CASSIEASGTSNTQYF.

The genes are TRBV28 and TRBJ1-1; D is ambiguous. The CDR3 has 14 residues. V was trimmed by 8 bases and J by 3 bases, leaving 16 bases between them. The germline V gene has CDR1 MDHEN and CDR2 SYDVKM. In nucleotides, the CDR3 is TGTGCCAGCGGGCTTCAGCTATCCCACACTGAAGCTTTCTTT. Amino acid sequence: CASGLQLSHTEAFF.

This clone was detected only a few times. The CDR3 is CASRSRNTEAFF. The CDR3 DNA reads TGTGCCAGCAGGTCCAGGAACACTGAAGCTTTCTTT. The rearrangement joins TRBV28 to TRBJ1-1, with D hard to call. The ends were cut back, 6 bases at V and 1 base at J, with 6 bases in the middle. Germline V gene lookup returns CDR1 MDHEN and CDR2 SYDVKM. This CDR3 region has 12 residues. The full variable domain, completed using reference TRBV28 and TRBJ1-1, is DVKVTQSSRYLVKRTGEKVFLECVQDMDHENMFWYRQDPGLGLRLIYFSYDVKMKEKGDIPEGYSVSREKKERFSLILESASTNQTSMYLCASRSRNTEAFFGQGTRLTVV.

This clone has only a few counts. The V and J genes are TRBV7-9 and TRBJ1-1, with 7 bases fitting TRBD1. CDR3 length: 14 residues. The V gene end was trimmed by 3 bases and the J gene end by 4 bases; junction bases not matched to a gene: 5. Germline CDR1 reads SEHNR; CDR2 reads FQNEAQ (reference sequence). The DNA of the CDR3 is TGTGCCAGCAGCTTGTCGACAGGGACCACTGAAGCTTTCTTT. Translation: CASSLSTGTTEAFF.

This sequence joins TRBV10-2 and TRBJ2-1; 9 positions match TRBD2. The CDR3 covers 18 residues. V trimming: 2 bases; J trimming: 4 bases; junction bases outside the gene matches: 12. Germline V gives CDR1 WSHSY, CDR2 SAAADI. In DNA, the CDR3 is TGCGCCAGCAGTGAGGTAAGTACTATGAGCGGGAGGTACAATGAGCAGTTCTTC. As protein: CASSEVSTMSGRYNEQFF.

This clone has only a few counts. The chain links TRBV29-1 to TRBJ1-4, with D unclear. The V gene's germline CDR1 is SQVTM and CDR2 ANQGSEA. Trimming shortened V by 7 bases and J by 5 bases, and 11 bases separated the two germline ends. The CDR3 runs 12 residues. The CDR3 nucleotides read TGCAGCGCCGGGTGGGCCAATGAAAAACTGTTTTTT. The encoded protein is CSAGWANEKLFF. The full variable domain, in which reference TRBV29-1 and TRBJ1-4 provide the parts outside the CDR3, is SAVISQKPSRDICQRGTSLTIQCQVDSQVTMMFWYRQQPGQSLTLIATANQGSEATYESGFVIDKFPISRPNLTFSTLTVSNMSPEDSSIYLCSAGWANEKLFFGSGTQLSVL.

The chain joins TRBV9 to TRBJ2-3; D ambiguous. The ends were cut back, 2 bases at V and 4 bases at J, with 8 bases in the middle. Germline V CDR1 and CDR2: SGDLS, YYNGEE. The length of the CDR3 is 13 residues. CDR3 protein: CASSVMVADTQYF. The CDR3 nucleotides are TGTGCCAGCAGCGTGATGGTAGCAGATACGCAGTATTTT.

The chain uses TRBV14 and TRBJ2-7, with D perhaps TRBD2 (6 bases). Germline V gene data show CDR1 as SGHDN and CDR2 as FVKESK. The CDR3 spans 16 residues. Trimming removed 4 bases at V and 1 base at J, with 17 bases between. The chain's CDR3 is CASSPLWPGRSYEQYF. CDR3 nucleotides: TGTGCCAGCAGCCCCTTATGGCCAGGGAGGTCCTACGAGCAGTACTTC.

The CDR3 is CASSLTAGTPQETQYF. The CDR3 coding sequence is TGTGCCAGCAGTTTAACCGCGGGGACACCCCAAGAGACCCAGTACTTC. This chain joins TRBV28 and TRBJ2-5; D tentatively reads TRBD1 or TRBD2 (6 bases each). Trimming cost V 2 bases and J 1 base, with 14 bases left between them. Germline V gene sequence: CDR1 MDHEN, CDR2 SYDVKM. The CDR3 is made up of 16 amino acids.

V usage is TRBV6-6 and J usage is TRBJ1-2; 8 bases agree with TRBD1. Losses at the gene ends were 0 bases for V and 7 bases for J; bases not matched to a gene: 10. The CDR3 is 16 amino acids. CDR1 and CDR2 from the germline V gene are MNHNY and SVGAGI (reference sequence). This CDR3 reads CASSYSNSGQAGGYTF. In DNA form, the CDR3 reads TGTGCCAGCAGTTACTCAAATTCGGGACAGGCTGGTGGCTACACCTTC.